This entry lists 16 T cell receptor beta chains sequenced from one sample in a study of T cell clonality in common variable immunodeficiency. Measured with immunoSEQ multiplex PCR; TCRdb has only the in-frame clones, and not every one. The sample contains 35,000 to 50,000 clones, none of them singletons. Sequencing was carried out using peripheral blood mononuclear cells. These TCRs come from a person between 18 and 75 years old in good health.

This clone occurred many times. The read terminates 3 residues ahead of where the CDR3 ends, so the germline J gene completes it. The chain combines TRBV2 with TRBJ1-1; unclear D gene. The V gene's germline CDR1 is SNHLY and CDR2 FYNNEI. The length of the CDR3 is 16 residues. The V gene lost 1 base and the J gene lost 1 base, with 13 bases spanning the gap. CDR3 DNA, as far as it was read: TGTGCCAGCAGTGAAGGCAGGACTCGGGGGAACACTGAA. Residues: CASSEGRTRGNTE. The full CDR3 is CASSEGRTRGNTEAFF.

This clone was seen repeatedly, ten times or more. CDR3 DNA (partial): TGTGCCAGCAGCGATCGACTAGCGGGGGTTTACAATGAG. It codes for CASSDRLAGVYNE. The whole CDR3 region reads CASSDRLAGVYNEQFF. The genes are TRBV9 and TRBJ2-1; TRBD2 agrees at 12 bases. The missing CDR3 end, 3 residues past where the read stops, is filled in from the germline J gene. Germline trimming cut 3 bases from V and 4 bases from J; bases unmatched to any gene: 5. Germline V gives CDR1 SGDLS, CDR2 YYNGEE. The CDR3 contains 16 residues.

This clone was picked up many times. The sequenced part of the CDR3 DNA is TGCAGCGTAGCGGGAGTGAAGAATGAG. It specifies CSVAGVKNE. The entire CDR3 protein is CSVAGVKNEQFF. This rearrangement joins TRBV29-1 to TRBJ2-1; 8 bases align to TRBD2. With the read ending 3 residues before the CDR3 end, the germline J gene is used to fill in that end. Germline assignment: CDR1 SQVTM and CDR2 ANQGSEA. After removal of 6 bases from V and 7 bases from J, the junction contained 5 bases not matched to a gene. CDR3 length equals 12 residues.

This clone was detected ten times or more. The CDR3 end lies 3 residues beyond the end of the read and is filled in from the germline J gene. The chain carries TRBV14 and TRBJ2-7; possible D gene TRBD1, 5 bases. The CDR3 has 14 amino acids. The V end lost 3 bases, the J end lost 0 bases, and 9 bases lay between the germline ends. Germline CDR1 SGHDN, CDR2 FVKESK. CDR3 bases read: TGTGCCAGCAGCCAGAGGACACACTCCTACGAG. Translated, it gives CASSQRTHSYE. The entire CDR3 is CASSQRTHSYEQYF.

This clone was seen ten or more times. The missing CDR3 end, 3 residues past where the read stops, is filled in from the germline J gene. This sequence joins TRBV6-2 or TRBV6-3 and TRBJ2-5; D is uncertain. Germline assignment: CDR1 MNHEY and CDR2 SVGEGT. V was cut by 3 bases and J by 5 bases, with 4 bases left in between. This CDR3 region has 11 residues. Partial CDR3 DNA: TGTGCCAGCAGTTATAGTGAGACC. Protein sequence: CASSYSET. The complete CDR3 protein is CASSYSETQYF.

This clone has at least ten counts. Sequencing ends 3 residues short of the CDR3 end; the germline J gene provides the rest. This chain joins TRBV5-1 and TRBJ2-3; tentative D call: TRBD2 (6 bases). Germline values: CDR1 SGHRS, CDR2 YFSETQ. The CDR3 runs to 14 residues. V lost 4 bases and J lost 0, with 9 bases in between. The part of the CDR3 DNA that was read is TGCGCCAGCAGCACCGGGACTAGCACAGATACG. It is translated as CASSTGTSTDT. In full, the CDR3 is CASSTGTSTDTQYF.

This clone was observed at least ten times. Read sequence stops 3 residues before the CDR3 end, and the germline J gene provides the missing end. The V call is TRBV5-6, the J call TRBJ2-3, with 13 bases fitting TRBD2. This CDR3 region has 15 residues. J lost 5 bases, V lost 4 bases, and 4 bases had no gene match. From germline, CDR1 is SGHDT and CDR2 YYEEEE. The part of the CDR3 DNA that was read is TGTGCCAGCAGCCTCGGGACTAGCGGGATAGATACG. As protein: CASSLGTSGIDT. The full CDR3 sequence reads CASSLGTSGIDTQYF.

With regard to this clone: With the read ending 3 residues before the CDR3 end, the germline J gene is used to fill in that end. J is TRBJ1-3 and V is TRBV20-1, with D perhaps matching TRBD1 (6 bases). The CDR3 loop spans 16 amino acids. Looked up from germline, CDR1 is DFQATT and CDR2 is SNEGSKA (reference sequence). Deletions cut 0 bases from V and 0 bases from J, with 12 bases between. The CDR3 loop reads CSARDVQGISGNTIYF. CDR3 bases read: TGCAGTGCTAGAGACGTACAGGGAATCTCTGGAAACACC.

The sample holds many counts of this clone. The read ends 3 residues early relative to the CDR3; the germline J gene fills the gap. This sequence joins TRBV3-1 (or the pseudogene TRBV3-2) and TRBJ1-4; perhaps TRBD1 as D (6 bases). V gave up 0 bases and J gave up 10 bases, with 12 bases separating them. The germline V gene has CDR1 LGHDT and CDR2 YNNKEL (reference sequence). The CDR3 consists of 14 residues. The covered CDR3 bases are TGTGCCAGCAGCCAAGACAGGGGTGAAGGAAAA. It codes for CASSQDRGEGK. The whole CDR3 region reads CASSQDRGEGKLFF.

This clone was seen at least ten times. Sequencing ends 3 residues short of the CDR3 end; the germline J gene provides the rest. The chain employs TRBV16 and TRBJ1-5; D unclear. Trimming removed 5 bases from V and 5 bases from J, with 19 bases in between. This CDR3 contains 16 residues. CDR1 and CDR2 (germline): KGHSY, FQNENV. The sequenced part of the CDR3 DNA is TGTGCCAGCAGCTTCCAAGCAGGCCAAACCTATCAGCCC. Protein product: CASSFQAGQTYQP. The full CDR3 reads CASSFQAGQTYQPQHF.

Ten or more counts support this clone. The CDR3 end lies 3 residues beyond the end of the read and is filled in from the germline J gene. J is TRBJ2-1 and V is TRBV5-1; 8 positions match TRBD2. With 4 bases clipped from V and 6 bases from J, the junction kept 15 bases outside the gene matches. The CDR3 is 17 residues long. In germline, CDR1 is SGHRS, CDR2 YFSETQ. The CDR3 spells CASSAGTSGAYRNEQFF. CDR3 DNA, as far as it was read: TGCGCCAGCAGCGCCGGGACTAGTGGGGCGTATCGCAATGAG.

This clone was counted many times. Sequencing ends 3 residues short of the CDR3 end; the germline J gene provides the rest. The V gene is TRBV20-1, the J gene TRBJ2-2, with D tentatively TRBD2 (5 bases). There are 12 residues in the CDR3. V dropped 5 bases and J dropped 4 bases, with 8 bases sitting between them. Germline lookup yields CDR1 DFQATT and CDR2 SNEGSKA (reference sequence). The sequenced CDR3 bases are TGCAGTGCTTTTACTAGCACCGGGGAG. This gives the protein CSAFTSTGE. The whole CDR3 is CSAFTSTGELFF.

This clone was counted ten times or more. The CDR3 sequence is CASRPDVWGEAGELFF. Incomplete CDR3 DNA: TGTGCCAGCAGACCAGACGTATGGGGGGAAGCCGGGGAG. The chain combines TRBV7-8 with TRBJ2-2; D perhaps matches TRBD2 (6 bases). Coverage ceases 3 residues before the CDR3 finishes, and the germline J gene fills in the end. Per germline, CDR1 SGHVS and CDR2 FQNEAQ. With 6 bases removed from V and 6 bases from J, the gap between germline ends came to 20 bases. The CDR3 length is 16 residues. The full variable domain, in which reference TRBV7-8 and TRBJ2-2 provide the parts outside the CDR3, is GAGVSQSPRYKVAKRGQDVALRCDPISGHVSLFWYQQALGQGPEFLTYFQNEAQLDKSGLPSDRFFAERPEGSVSTLKIQRTQQEDSAVYLCASRPDVWGEAGELFFGEGSRLTVL.

This clone occurred many times. The read comes to an end 3 residues before the CDR3 does, leaving the germline J gene to fill in the end. The chain carries TRBV9 and TRBJ2-1, with D possibly TRBD2 on 7 matching bases. V lost 4 bases and J lost 0, with 14 bases in between. This CDR3 is built from 16 residues. Germline V gene data show CDR1 as SGDLS and CDR2 as YYNGEE. The CDR3 spells CASSQGRGSSYNEQFF. CDR3 bases read: TGTGCCAGCAGCCAGGGGCGGGGGAGCTCCTACAATGAG.

This clone was seen at least ten times. Read coverage stops 3 residues before the CDR3 terminus; the germline J gene supplies the remainder. The rearrangement uses TRBV19 and TRBJ1-1, with unresolved D. The CDR3 totals 13 residues. Trimming removed 7 bases at V and 1 base at J, with 10 bases between. Germline V gene lookup returns CDR1 LNHDA and CDR2 SQIVND (reference sequence). The CDR3 protein is CASTRPANTEAFF. CDR3 DNA (partial): TGTGCCAGTACCAGGCCGGCGAACACTGAA.

This clone was recorded at least ten times. The DNA ends 3 residues before the CDR3 does, and the rest of the CDR3 is filled in from the germline J gene. This chain links TRBV7-2 with TRBJ2-4; perhaps TRBD1 as D (5 bases). This CDR3 has 14 amino acids. Germline CDR1 reads SGHTA; CDR2 reads FQGNSA. Trimming cost V 5 bases and J 7 bases, with 15 bases left between them. The DNA read from the CDR3 is TGTGCCAGCAGCCTAAGAATAGGGGCGAACATT. Translation: CASSLRIGANI. The full CDR3 protein reads CASSLRIGANIQYF.